The clone carrying this TCR beta chain came up once. What it binds is not known. The CDR3 has 13 residues. Germline V lookup: CDR1 SGHVS, CDR2 FNYEAQ. The V segment lost 10 bases and the J segment 8 bases; nucleotides outside the gene matches: 11. The sample comes from a study of cytomegalovirus exposure and HLA in healthy donors. With 60 Vbeta and 13 Jbeta primers, the PCR was carried out. Assay: immunoSEQ multiplex PCR; the TCRdb copy retains only in-frame clones and omits some. The sample has around 150,000 clones, about 75% seen once. Whole-study results and caveats: Researchers reportedly found TCR beta sequences accurately predicted most subjects' HLA-A and HLA-B alleles. Overall, approximately 150 TCR beta chains were annotated as cytomegalovirus-associated. Another analysis was done later, and it associated roughly 15,000 TCR beta sequences with HLA alleles at 0.05 false discovery rate. A few CMV-associated chains proved CMV antigen-specific in vitro.

This TCR was sampled from a woman aged 40 to 50 in good health and CMV-seropositive. The specimen sequenced was PBMCs. The chain links TRBV7-6 to TRBJ2-1; 7 bases line up with TRBD1. CDR3 in DNA: TGTGCCACCTCTAAGGGGGCCACCGATGAGCAGTTCTTC. Protein sequence: CATSKGATDEQFF.